Listed below are T cell receptor beta chains from one sample, sequenced in a study of human T cells and chemical hapten exposure. TCRdb reprocessed the 5' RACE reads with MiXCR, giving one entry per CDR3 protein. This table holds under 100,000 distinct CDR3 sequences, 15% found once. The origin of the receptors is a female donor in good health. Both conserved end residues are part of each CDR3. The D gene is left open where the match is weak. Only part of the rows carry a size: once, few, many, or a class if the clone is expanded.

>.|TRBV3-1|TRBJ1-1|.
CASSRQGMNTEAFF
TGTGCCAGCAGCCGTCAGGGAATGAACACTGAAGCTTTCTTT
>few|TRBV28|TRBJ1-2|TRBD1
CASGTGTLSGYTF
TGTGCCAGTGGGACAGGGACTCTTTCCGGCTACACCTTC
>many|TRBV20-1|TRBJ1-6|.
CSARRAVGNSPLHF
TGCAGTGCTAGGCGCGCAGTCGGTAATTCACCCCTCCACTTT
>few|TRBV20-1|TRBJ2-5|TRBD2
CSAARTSGYFGTQYF
TGCAGTGCCGCACGGACTAGCGGGTACTTTGGGACCCAGTACTTC
>few|TRBV20-1|TRBJ2-1|TRBD2
CSARSGGPYNEQFF
TGCAGTGCTAGGTCGGGAGGGCCCTACAATGAGCAGTTCTTC
>.|TRBV2|TRBJ2-3|TRBD2
CASSEPVAGGTDTQYF
TGTGCCAGCAGTGAACCGGTAGCGGGGGGCACAGATACGCAGTATTTT
>.|TRBV6-5|TRBJ2-3|TRBD1
CASSVYRGADTQYF
TGTGCCAGCAGTGTATACAGGGGTGCAGATACGCAGTATTTT
>.|TRBV28|TRBJ2-7|.
CASSFGGGIGPGAAYEQYF
TGTGCCAGCAGTTTCGGAGGGGGGATCGGGCCGGGAGCCGCCTACGAGCAGTACTTC
>.|TRBV6-2/TRBV6-3|TRBJ2-6|.
CATNAPPGDGANVLTF
TGTGCCACCAATGCCCCCCCGGGGGACGGGGCCAACGTCCTGACTTTC
>few|TRBV20-1|TRBJ2-1|.
CSAPATGSGEQFF
TGCAGTGCTCCCGCGACAGGATCCGGTGAGCAGTTCTTC
>few|TRBV15|TRBJ2-2|.
CATSRDRATGGELFF
TGTGCCACCAGCAGAGATCGGGCTACGGGAGGGGAGCTGTTTTTT
>.|TRBV2|TRBJ1-2|.
CASSFEGSGYTF
TGTGCCAGCAGCTTCGAAGGGAGCGGCTACACCTTC
>.|TRBV11-2|TRBJ2-5|.
CASSLVGGRLIQETQYF
TGTGCCAGCAGCTTAGTTGGGGGACGGCTTATTCAAGAGACCCAGTACTTC
>few|TRBV5-1|TRBJ1-1|.
CASSRSNREGAEAFF
TGCGCCAGCAGCCGATCCAACAGGGAGGGCGCTGAAGCTTTCTTT
>few|TRBV19|TRBJ2-1|TRBD1
CASRTGTGVFHEQFF
TGTGCCAGTAGAACCGGGACAGGGGTCTTCCATGAGCAGTTCTTC
>.|TRBV24-1|TRBJ2-3|.
CATSDTDTQYF
TGTGCCACCAGTGATACAGATACGCAGTATTTT
>.|TRBV2|TRBJ2-7|TRBD1
CASSDDRVSYEQYF
TGTGCCAGCAGTGACGACAGGGTATCCTACGAGCAGTACTTC
>.|TRBV4-1|TRBJ2-3|.
CASSVDWAVTDTQYF
TGCGCCAGCAGCGTGGACTGGGCGGTGACAGATACGCAGTATTTT
>many|TRBV7-9|TRBJ1-1|.
CASSLGGAVAAEAFF
TGTGCCAGCAGCTTAGGAGGTGCGGTGGCGGCTGAAGCTTTCTTT
>few|TRBV27|TRBJ1-1|TRBD1
CASRRQGNTEAFF
TGTGCCAGCAGGAGACAGGGGAACACTGAAGCTTTCTTT
>many|TRBV6-4|TRBJ2-3|.
CASSDGQQGTDTQYF
TGTGCCAGCAGTGACGGACAGCAAGGCACAGATACGCAGTATTTT
>.|TRBV3-1|TRBJ2-1|.
CASSHARVGNEQFF
TGTGCCAGCAGCCACGCCAGGGTAGGCAATGAGCAGTTCTTC
>few|TRBV12-3/TRBV12-4|TRBJ2-3|TRBD2
CASSRGTSGSTFATQYF
TGTGCCAGCAGTCGCGGGACTAGCGGGTCGACTTTTGCTACGCAGTATTTT
>.|TRBV7-2|TRBJ1-5|.
CASSLGPQNNQPQHF
TGTGCCAGCAGCTTGGGACCGCAAAACAATCAGCCCCAGCATTTT
>.|TRBV12-3/TRBV12-4|TRBJ2-1|TRBD2
CASSSGLAEQFF
TGTGCCAGCAGTTCGGGACTAGCCGAGCAGTTCTTC
>.|TRBV7-2|TRBJ1-5|.
CASSLGQGEQPQHF
TGTGCCAGCAGCTTAGGCCAGGGAGAACAGCCCCAGCATTTT
>.|TRBV20-1|TRBJ1-1|TRBD1
CSAQRDRGNTEAFF
TGCAGTGCTCAAAGGGACAGGGGGAACACTGAAGCTTTCTTT
>many|TRBV20-1|TRBJ2-3|TRBD2
CSAHLRSGSADTQYF
TGCAGTGCTCACCTCCGAAGCGGGAGTGCAGATACGCAGTATTTT
>.|TRBV11-2|TRBJ2-7|.
CASSLESLGPYEQYF
TGTGCCAGCAGCTTAGAATCTTTAGGGCCCTACGAGCAGTACTTC
>.|TRBV5-4|TRBJ2-1|.
CASSLGRPGNNEQFF
TGTGCCAGCAGCTTGGGTCGCCCGGGAAACAATGAGCAGTTCTTC
>.|TRBV6-6|TRBJ2-3|TRBD2
CASSYGLGLAGGQTDTQYF
TGTGCCAGCAGTTATGGTTTAGGACTAGCGGGGGGCCAGACAGATACGCAGTATTTT
>few|TRBV7-9|TRBJ1-1|.
CASSFTGLSDLDTEAFF
TGTGCCAGCAGTTTTACAGGGTTGTCGGATCTCGACACTGAAGCTTTCTTT
>.|TRBV4-3|TRBJ2-3|.
CASSVDYTDTQYF
TGCGCCAGCAGCGTCGATTACACAGATACGCAGTATTTT
>.|TRBV27|TRBJ1-6|.
CASSLDGDNSPLHF
TGTGCCAGCAGTTTGGACGGGGATAATTCACCCCTCCACTTT
>.|TRBV4-1|TRBJ1-1|.
CASSPSPLRRARGTEAFF
TGCGCCAGCAGCCCAAGCCCTCTCCGCCGTGCTAGGGGGACTGAAGCTTTCTTT
>.|TRBV28|TRBJ1-5|TRBD1
CASSSSTGGSSQPQHF
TGTGCCAGCAGTTCATCGACAGGGGGCTCGAGTCAGCCCCAGCATTTT
>.|TRBV7-9|TRBJ2-3|.
CASSLVSGPDTQYF
TGTGCCAGCAGCTTAGTTTCGGGTCCGGATACGCAGTATTTT
>.|TRBV7-9|TRBJ2-7|TRBD1
CASSWDSRDEQYF
TGTGCCAGCAGTTGGGACAGTAGAGACGAGCAGTACTTC
>few|TRBV4-2|TRBJ2-3|TRBD2
CASSQELAGGFVGTDTQYF
TGTGCCAGCAGCCAAGAGCTAGCGGGAGGGTTTGTAGGTACAGATACGCAGTATTTT
>few|TRBV5-1|TRBJ2-5|.
CASSLEQAEETQYF
TGCGCCAGCAGCTTGGAGCAGGCCGAAGAGACCCAGTACTTC
>.|TRBV7-8|TRBJ2-2|TRBD1
CASSSWTGRSGELFF
TGTGCCAGCAGCTCCTGGACAGGGCGCTCCGGGGAGCTGTTTTTT
>many|TRBV5-1|TRBJ1-1|.
CASRRDMNTEAFF
TGCGCCAGCAGGAGGGACATGAACACTGAAGCTTTCTTT
>few|TRBV28|TRBJ2-7|TRBD2
CASSFLAGAREQYF
TGTGCCAGCAGTTTCCTAGCGGGAGCTCGCGAGCAGTACTTC
>few|TRBV6-6|TRBJ2-1|TRBD2
CASSYSLAGDRTYNEQFF
TGTGCCAGCAGTTACTCCCTAGCGGGAGATAGGACCTACAATGAGCAGTTCTTC
>few|TRBV5-1|TRBJ1-1|.
CASSGDGPEAFF
TGCGCCAGCAGCGGCGACGGTCCTGAAGCTTTCTTT
>few|TRBV29-1|TRBJ1-2|TRBD1
CSVEVGRGTGGYTF
TGCAGCGTTGAAGTTGGCAGGGGGACAGGCGGCTACACCTTC
>.|TRBV5-4|TRBJ2-7|.
CASSLDGVYEQYF
TGTGCCAGCAGCTTGGATGGGGTTTACGAGCAGTACTTC
>.|TRBV3-1|TRBJ1-1|.
CASSQVGNTEAFF
TGTGCCAGCAGCCAAGTGGGAAACACTGAAGCTTTCTTT
>few|TRBV5-1|TRBJ2-3|.
CASSGAGKTDTQYF
TGCGCCAGCAGCGGGGCCGGGAAAACAGATACGCAGTATTTT
>.|TRBV19|TRBJ2-1|.
CASRRVSSYNEQFF
TGTGCCAGTAGGCGGGTGTCCTCCTACAATGAGCAGTTCTTC
>.|TRBV20-1|TRBJ1-2|.
CSARPRALLDYGYTF
TGCAGTGCTAGACCAAGGGCCCTGTTGGACTATGGCTACACCTTC
>.|TRBV4-2|TRBJ2-6|.
CASSEDAGANVLTF
TGTGCCAGCAGCGAAGACGCCGGGGCCAACGTCCTGACTTTC
>.|TRBV28|TRBJ1-2|TRBD1
CASSSPTRQGGLGYTF
TGTGCCAGCAGTTCGCCGACGAGACAGGGGGGCTTGGGCTACACCTTC
>few|TRBV5-1|TRBJ1-4|TRBD1
CASSLRGIQGATDGKLFF
TGCGCCAGCAGCTTGAGGGGCATACAGGGGGCAACGGACGGAAAACTGTTTTTT
>many|TRBV28|TRBJ2-5|TRBD1
CASLPQGAEETQYF
TGTGCCAGCCTTCCTCAGGGGGCGGAGGAGACCCAGTACTTC